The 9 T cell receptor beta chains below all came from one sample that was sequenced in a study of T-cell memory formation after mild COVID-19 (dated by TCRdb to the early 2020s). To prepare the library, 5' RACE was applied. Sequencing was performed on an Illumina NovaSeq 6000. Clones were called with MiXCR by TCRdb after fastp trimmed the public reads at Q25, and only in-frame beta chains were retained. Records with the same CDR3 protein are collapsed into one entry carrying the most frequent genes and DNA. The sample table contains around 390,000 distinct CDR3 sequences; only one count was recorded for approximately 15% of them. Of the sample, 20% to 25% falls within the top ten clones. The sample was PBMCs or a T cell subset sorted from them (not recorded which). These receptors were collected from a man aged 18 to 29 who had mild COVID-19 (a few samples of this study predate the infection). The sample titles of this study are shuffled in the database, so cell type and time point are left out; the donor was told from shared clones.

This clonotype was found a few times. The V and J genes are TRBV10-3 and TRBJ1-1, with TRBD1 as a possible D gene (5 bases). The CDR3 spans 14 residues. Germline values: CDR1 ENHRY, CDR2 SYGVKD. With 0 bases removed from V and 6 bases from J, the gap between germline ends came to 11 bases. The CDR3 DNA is TGTGCCATCAGTGAGTCGGGCAGGGTCGCTGAAGCTTTCTTT. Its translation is CAISESGRVAEAFF.

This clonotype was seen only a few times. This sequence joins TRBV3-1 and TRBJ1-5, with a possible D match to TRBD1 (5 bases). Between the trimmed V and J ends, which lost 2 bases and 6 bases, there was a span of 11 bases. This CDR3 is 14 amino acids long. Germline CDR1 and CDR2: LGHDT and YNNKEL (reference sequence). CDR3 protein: CASSQRGGGQPQHF. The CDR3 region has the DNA TGTGCCAGCAGCCAACGTGGGGGAGGTCAGCCCCAGCATTTT.

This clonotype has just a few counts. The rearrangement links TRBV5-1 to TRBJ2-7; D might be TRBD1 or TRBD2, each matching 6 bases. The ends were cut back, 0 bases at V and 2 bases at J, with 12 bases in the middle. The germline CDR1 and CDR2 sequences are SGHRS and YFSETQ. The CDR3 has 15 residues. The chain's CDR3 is CASSLDGGQAYEQYV. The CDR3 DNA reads TGCGCCAGCAGCTTGGACGGGGGACAAGCCTACGAGCAGTACGTC.

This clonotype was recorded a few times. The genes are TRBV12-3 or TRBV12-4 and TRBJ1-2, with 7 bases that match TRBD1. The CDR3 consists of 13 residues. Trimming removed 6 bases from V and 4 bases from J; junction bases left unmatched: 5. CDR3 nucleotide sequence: TGTGCCAGCAGGCCGACAGGGTCCTATGGCTACACCTTC. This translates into CASRPTGSYGYTF.

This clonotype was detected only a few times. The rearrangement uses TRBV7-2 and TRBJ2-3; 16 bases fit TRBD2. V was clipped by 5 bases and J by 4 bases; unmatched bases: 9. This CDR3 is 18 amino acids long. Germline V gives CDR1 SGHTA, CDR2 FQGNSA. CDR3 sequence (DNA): TGTGCCAGCAGCGTTCAGACGGGACTAGCGGGGGGGGCAGATACGCAGTATTTT. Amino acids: CASSVQTGLAGGADTQYF.

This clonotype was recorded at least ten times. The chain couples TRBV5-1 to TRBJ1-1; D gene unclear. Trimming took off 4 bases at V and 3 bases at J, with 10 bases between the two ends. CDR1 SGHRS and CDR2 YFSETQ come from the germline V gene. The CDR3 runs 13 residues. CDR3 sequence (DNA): TGCGCCAGCAGCACCCGGGCCGACACTGAAGCTTTCTTT. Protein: CASSTRADTEAFF.

The CDR3 protein is CASSSTENTEAFF. The CDR3 region has the DNA TGTGCCAGCAGTTCTACAGAGAACACTGAAGCTTTCTTT. The rearrangement joins TRBV12-3 or TRBV12-4 to TRBJ1-1; no firm D call. The V end was cut by 4 bases, the J end by 1 base, with 7 bases between. The CDR3 has 13 residues.

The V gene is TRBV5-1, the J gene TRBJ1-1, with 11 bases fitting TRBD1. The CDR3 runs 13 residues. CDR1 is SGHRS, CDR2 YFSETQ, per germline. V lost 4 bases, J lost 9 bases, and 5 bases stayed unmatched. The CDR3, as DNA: TGCGCCAGCAGCCTATGGACAGGGGGCAAAGCTTTCTTT. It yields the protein CASSLWTGGKAFF.

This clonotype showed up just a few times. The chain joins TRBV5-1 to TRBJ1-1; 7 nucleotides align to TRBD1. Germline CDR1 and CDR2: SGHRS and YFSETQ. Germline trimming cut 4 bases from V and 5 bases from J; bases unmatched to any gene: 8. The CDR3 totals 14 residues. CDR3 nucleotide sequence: TGCGCCAGCAGCAGGGACAGCCTCGGGACTGAAGCTTTCTTT. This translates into CASSRDSLGTEAFF.